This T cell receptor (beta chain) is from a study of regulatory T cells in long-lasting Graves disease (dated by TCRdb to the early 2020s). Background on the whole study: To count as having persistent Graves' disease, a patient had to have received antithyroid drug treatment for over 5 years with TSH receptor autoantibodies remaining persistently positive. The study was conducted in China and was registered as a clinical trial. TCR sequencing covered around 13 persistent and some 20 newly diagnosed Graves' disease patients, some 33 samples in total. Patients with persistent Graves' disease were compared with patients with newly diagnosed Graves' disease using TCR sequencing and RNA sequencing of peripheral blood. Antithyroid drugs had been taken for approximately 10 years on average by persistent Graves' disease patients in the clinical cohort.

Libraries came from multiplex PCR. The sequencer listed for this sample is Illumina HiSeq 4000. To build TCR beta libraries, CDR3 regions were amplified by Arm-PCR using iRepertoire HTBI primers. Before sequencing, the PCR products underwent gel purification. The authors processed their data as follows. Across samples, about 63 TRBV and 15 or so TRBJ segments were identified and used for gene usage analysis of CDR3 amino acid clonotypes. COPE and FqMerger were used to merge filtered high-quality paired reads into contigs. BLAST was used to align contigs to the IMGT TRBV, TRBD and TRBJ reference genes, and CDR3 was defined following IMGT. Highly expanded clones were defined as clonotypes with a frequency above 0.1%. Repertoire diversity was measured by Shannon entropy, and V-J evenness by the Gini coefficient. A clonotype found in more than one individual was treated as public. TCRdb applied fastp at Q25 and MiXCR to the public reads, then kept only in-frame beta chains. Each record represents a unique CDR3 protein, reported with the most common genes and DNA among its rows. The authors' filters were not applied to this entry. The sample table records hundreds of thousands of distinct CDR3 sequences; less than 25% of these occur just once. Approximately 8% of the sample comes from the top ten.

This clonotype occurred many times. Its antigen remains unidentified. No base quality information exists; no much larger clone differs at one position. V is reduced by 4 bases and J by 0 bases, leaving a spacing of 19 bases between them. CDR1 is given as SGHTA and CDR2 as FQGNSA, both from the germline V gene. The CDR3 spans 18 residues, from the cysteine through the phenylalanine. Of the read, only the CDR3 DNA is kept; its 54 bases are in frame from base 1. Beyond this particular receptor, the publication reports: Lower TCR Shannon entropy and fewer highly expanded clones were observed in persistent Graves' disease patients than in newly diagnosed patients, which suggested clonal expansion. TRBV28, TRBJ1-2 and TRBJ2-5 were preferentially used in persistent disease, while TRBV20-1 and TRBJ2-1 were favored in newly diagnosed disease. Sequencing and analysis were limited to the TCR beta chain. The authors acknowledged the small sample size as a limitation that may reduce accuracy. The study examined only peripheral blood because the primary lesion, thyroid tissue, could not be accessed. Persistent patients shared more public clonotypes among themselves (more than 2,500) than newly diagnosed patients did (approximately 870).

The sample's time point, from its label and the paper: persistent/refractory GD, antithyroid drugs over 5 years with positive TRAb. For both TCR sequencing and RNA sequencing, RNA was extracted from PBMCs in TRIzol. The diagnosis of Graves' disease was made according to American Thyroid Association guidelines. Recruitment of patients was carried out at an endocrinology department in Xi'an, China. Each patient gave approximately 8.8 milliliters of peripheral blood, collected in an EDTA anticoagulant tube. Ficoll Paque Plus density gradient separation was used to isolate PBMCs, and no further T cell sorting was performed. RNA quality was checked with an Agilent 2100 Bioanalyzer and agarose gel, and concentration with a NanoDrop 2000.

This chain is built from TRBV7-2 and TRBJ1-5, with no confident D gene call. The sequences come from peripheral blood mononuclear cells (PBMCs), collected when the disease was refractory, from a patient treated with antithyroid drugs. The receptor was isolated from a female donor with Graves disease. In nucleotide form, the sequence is TGTGCCAGCAGCTCCCGCGAGGGCGTTCGACGTAGCAATCAGCCCCAGCATTTT. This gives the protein CASSSREGVRRSNQPQHF. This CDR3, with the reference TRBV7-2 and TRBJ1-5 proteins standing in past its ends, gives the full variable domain GAGVSQSPSNKVTEKGKDVELRCDPISGHTALYWYRQSLGQGLEFLIYFQGNSAPDKSGLPSDRFSAERTGGSVSTLTIQRTQQEDSAVYLCASSSREGVRRSNQPQHFGDGTRLSIL.